This T cell receptor beta chain was observed in a study of T cells in Graves' hyperthyroidism and ophthalmopathy. The TCR beta CDR3 regions underwent amplification using RNA transcripts as the source. With the HTBI primer set, the TCR CDR3 went through a first round of RT-PCR. TCRdb recomputed calls from the multiplex PCR reads with MiXCR, one row per CDR3 protein. The profile shows hundreds of thousands of distinct CDR3 sequences, 19% of them singletons. This TCR came from a young woman with Graves' hyperthyroidism. Sequencing input: blood.

In DNA, the CDR3 is TGTGCCAGCAGCCGCGACAGGGGTAAAGACACCATATATTTT. Protein: CASSRDRGKDTIYF. The V and J genes are TRBV3-1 and TRBJ1-3, with 8 nucleotides matching TRBD1. Losses at the gene ends were 4 bases for V and 8 bases for J; bases not matched to a gene: 7. The CDR3 sequence is 14 residues long. The germline V gene encodes CDR1 LGHDT and CDR2 YNNKEL (reference sequence).